This T cell receptor (beta chain) was recovered during a study of cytomegalovirus exposure and HLA in healthy donors. The study's findings and limits: Researchers counted around 150 TCR beta chains as cytomegalovirus-associated. First-cohort TCR clusters were later found to tend to co-occur in the roughly 120 validation repertoires.

The donors were part of the validation cohort, which consisted of over a hundred subjects and was separate from the first cohort of about 670 subjects. Turning to this clone: Its antigen remains unknown.

Germline V lookup: CDR1 MDHEN, CDR2 SYDVKM. The CDR3 length is 16 residues. The junction had 3 bases not matched to a gene; V was cut back by 1 base and J by 0 bases. Sequenced by immunoSEQ multiplex PCR; TCRdb stores in-frame clones only, minus some. The sample yields about 140,000 clones, almost 90% seen once. The receptor comes from a woman aged 18-30 years in good health and CMV-seropositive. The specimen sequenced was PBMCs. This chain uses TRBV28 with TRBJ2-1, with 7 bases that match TRBD1. The CDR3 nucleotides read TGTGCCAGCAGTTTATTGGGGACAGCCTCCTACAATGAGCAGTTCTTC. Encoded protein: CASSLLGTASYNEQFF.